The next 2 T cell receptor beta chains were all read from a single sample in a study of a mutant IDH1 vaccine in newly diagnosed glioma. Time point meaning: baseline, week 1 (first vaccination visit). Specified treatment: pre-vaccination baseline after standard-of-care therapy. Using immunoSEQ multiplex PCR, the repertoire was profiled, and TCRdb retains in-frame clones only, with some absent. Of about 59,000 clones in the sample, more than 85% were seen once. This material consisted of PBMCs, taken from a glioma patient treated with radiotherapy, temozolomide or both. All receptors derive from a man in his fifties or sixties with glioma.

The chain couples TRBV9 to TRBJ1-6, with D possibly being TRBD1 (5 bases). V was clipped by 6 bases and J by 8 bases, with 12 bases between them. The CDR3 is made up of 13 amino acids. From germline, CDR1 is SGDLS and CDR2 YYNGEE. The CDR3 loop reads CASTAGSDSPLHF. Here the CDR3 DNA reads TGTGCCAGCACTGCAGGGTCCGATTCACCCCTCCACTTT.

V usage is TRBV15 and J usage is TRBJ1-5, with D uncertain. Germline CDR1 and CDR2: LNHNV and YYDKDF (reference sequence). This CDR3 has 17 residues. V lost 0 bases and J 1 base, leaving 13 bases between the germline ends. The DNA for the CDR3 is TGTGCCACCAGCAGAGATCCCCGGGATCTGAGCAATCAGCCCCAGCATTTT. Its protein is CATSRDPRDLSNQPQHF.